Described below is a single TCR beta chain sequence and its context. This sample is drawn from a study of blood T cell repertoires in COVID-19. Study in general: Nucleic acid was either cDNA or gDNA, and it came from T cells, B-cell-depleted T cells, or PBMCs.

Germline CDR1 and CDR2: MNHEY and SMNVEV (reference sequence). V trimming: 9 bases; J trimming: 6 bases; junction bases outside the gene matches: 11. This CDR3 comprises 14 residues. Original methodology: Reference gene primers were amplified, and this amplification served to estimate nucleated cell counts. This table comes from immunoSEQ multiplex PCR, and its TCRdb copy is limited to in-frame clones, with some not included. V, J and clone size derive from that table, while D and trimming were established from the DNA sequence. Seen here are hundreds of thousands of clones, 89% observed once, and the top ten hold 1% to 1.5%.

The source is a man between 40 and 49 years old with acute or convalescent COVID-19. The rearrangement joins TRBV27 to TRBJ2-7, with TRBD1 matching over 10 bases. The sequencing input was peripheral blood. The CDR3 coding sequence is TGTGCCAGTGCTCCGGGACAGGGGTACTCCGAGCAGTACTTC. Its protein product is CASAPGQGYSEQYF.